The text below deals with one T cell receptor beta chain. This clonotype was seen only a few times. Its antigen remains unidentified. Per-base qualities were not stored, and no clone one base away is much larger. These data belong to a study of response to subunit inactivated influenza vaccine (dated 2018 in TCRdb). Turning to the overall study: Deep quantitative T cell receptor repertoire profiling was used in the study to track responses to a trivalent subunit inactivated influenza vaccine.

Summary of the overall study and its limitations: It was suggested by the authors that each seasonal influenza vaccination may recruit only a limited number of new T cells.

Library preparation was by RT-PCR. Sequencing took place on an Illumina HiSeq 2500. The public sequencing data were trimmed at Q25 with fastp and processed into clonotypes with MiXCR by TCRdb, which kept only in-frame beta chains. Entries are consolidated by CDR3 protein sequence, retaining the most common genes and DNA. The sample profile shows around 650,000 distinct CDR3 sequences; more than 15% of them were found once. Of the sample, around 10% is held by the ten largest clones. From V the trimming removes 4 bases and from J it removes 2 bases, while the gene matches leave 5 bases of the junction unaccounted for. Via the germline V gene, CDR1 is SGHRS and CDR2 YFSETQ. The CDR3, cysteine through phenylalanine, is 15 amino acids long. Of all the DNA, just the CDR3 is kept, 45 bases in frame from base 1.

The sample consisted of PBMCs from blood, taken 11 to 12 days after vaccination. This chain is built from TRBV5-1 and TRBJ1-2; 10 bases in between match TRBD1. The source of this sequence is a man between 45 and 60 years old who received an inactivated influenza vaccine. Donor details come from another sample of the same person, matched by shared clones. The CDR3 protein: CASSRDRGGNYGYTF. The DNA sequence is TGCGCCAGCAGCCGGGACAGGGGAGGAAACTATGGCTACACCTTC.